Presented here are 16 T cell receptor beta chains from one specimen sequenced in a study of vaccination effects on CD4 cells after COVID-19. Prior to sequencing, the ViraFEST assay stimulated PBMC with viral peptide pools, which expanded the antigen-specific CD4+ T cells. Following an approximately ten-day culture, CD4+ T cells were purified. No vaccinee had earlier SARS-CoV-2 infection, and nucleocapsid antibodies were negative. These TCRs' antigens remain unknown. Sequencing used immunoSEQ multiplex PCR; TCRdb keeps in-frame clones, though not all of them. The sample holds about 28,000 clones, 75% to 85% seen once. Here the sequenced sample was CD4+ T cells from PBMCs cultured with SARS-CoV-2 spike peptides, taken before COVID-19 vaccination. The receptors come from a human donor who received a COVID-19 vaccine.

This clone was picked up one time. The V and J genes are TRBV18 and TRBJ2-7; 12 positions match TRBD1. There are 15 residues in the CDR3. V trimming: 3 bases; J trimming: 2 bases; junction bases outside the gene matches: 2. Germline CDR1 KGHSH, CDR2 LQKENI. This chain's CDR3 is CASSPGTGGTYEQYF. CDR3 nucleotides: TGTGCCAGCTCACCCGGGACAGGGGGCACCTACGAGCAGTACTTC.

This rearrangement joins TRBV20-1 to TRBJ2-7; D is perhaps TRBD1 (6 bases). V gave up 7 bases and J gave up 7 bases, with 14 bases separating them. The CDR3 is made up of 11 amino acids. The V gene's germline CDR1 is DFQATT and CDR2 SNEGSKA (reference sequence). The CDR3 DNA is TGCAGTGGGGGGAGAGGGGGAGAGCAGTACTTC. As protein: CSGGRGGEQYF.

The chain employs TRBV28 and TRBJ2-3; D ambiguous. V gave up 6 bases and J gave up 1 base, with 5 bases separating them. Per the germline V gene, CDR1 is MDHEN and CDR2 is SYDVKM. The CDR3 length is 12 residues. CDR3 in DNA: TGTGCCAGCAGCAAAGGCACAGATACGCAGTATTTT. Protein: CASSKGTDTQYF.

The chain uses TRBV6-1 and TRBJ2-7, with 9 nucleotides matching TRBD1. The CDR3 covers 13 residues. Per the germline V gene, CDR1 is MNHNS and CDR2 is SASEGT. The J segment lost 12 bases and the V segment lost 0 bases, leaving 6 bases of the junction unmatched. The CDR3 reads CASSEAGSGQGYF. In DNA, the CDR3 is TGTGCCAGCAGTGAAGCGGGGTCGGGACAGGGGTACTTC.

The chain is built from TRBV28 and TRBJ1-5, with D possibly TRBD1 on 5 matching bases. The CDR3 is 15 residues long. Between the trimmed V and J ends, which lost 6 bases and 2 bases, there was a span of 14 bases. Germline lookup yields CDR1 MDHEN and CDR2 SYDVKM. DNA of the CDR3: TGTGCCAGCAGAGGAGAGGGGAAGGGCAATCAGCCCCAGCATTTT. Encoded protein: CASRGEGKGNQPQHF.

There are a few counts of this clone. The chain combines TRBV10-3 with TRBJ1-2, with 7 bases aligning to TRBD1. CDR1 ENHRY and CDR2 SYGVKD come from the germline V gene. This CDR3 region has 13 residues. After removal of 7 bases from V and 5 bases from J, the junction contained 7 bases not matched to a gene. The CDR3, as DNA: TGTGCCATCAAAGGACAGGCTGAATATGGCTACACCTTC. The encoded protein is CAIKGQAEYGYTF.

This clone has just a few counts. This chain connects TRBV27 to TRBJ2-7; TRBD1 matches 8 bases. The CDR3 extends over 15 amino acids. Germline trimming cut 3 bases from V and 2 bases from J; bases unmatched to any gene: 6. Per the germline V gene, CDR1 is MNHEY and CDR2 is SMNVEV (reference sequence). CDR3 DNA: TGTGCCAGCAGTTTCAGACAGGGGAGGACCTACGAGCAGTACTTC. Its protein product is CASSFRQGRTYEQYF.

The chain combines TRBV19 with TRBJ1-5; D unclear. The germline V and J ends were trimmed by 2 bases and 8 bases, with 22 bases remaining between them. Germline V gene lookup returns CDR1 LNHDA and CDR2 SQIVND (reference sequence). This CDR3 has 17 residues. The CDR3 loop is CASSIYGYGPIGEPQHF. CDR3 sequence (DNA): TGTGCCAGTAGTATATATGGGTACGGCCCGATCGGTGAGCCCCAGCATTTT.

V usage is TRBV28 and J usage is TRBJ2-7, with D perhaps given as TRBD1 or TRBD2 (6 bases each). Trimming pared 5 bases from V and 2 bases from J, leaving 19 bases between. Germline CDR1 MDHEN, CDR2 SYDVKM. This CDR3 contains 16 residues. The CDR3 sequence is CASSPLPLRGAYEQYF. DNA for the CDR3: TGTGCCAGCAGTCCCCTGCCCCTAAGGGGGGCCTACGAGCAGTACTTC.

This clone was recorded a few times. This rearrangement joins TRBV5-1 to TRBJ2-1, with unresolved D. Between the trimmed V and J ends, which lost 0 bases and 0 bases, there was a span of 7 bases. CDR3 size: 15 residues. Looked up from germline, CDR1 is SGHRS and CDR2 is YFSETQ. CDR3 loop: CASSLAQSSYNEQFF. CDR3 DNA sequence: TGCGCCAGCAGCTTGGCCCAGAGCTCCTACAATGAGCAGTTCTTC.

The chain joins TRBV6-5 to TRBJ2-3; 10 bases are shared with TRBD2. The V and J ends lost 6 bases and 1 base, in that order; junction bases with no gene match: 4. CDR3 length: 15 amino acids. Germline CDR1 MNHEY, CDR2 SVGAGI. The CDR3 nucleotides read TGTGCCAGCAGAGCGGGGGGGGGAGGCACAGATACGCAGTATTTT. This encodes CASRAGGGGTDTQYF.

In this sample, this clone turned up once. The CDR3 bases are TGTGCCAGCAGCGTAAGATGGAATTCCTACGAGCAGTACTTC. Its protein is CASSVRWNSYEQYF. This chain links TRBV9 with TRBJ2-7; D uncertain. Per germline, CDR1 SGDLS and CDR2 YYNGEE. The CDR3 spans 14 residues. V was clipped by 1 base and J by 1 base, with 9 bases between them.

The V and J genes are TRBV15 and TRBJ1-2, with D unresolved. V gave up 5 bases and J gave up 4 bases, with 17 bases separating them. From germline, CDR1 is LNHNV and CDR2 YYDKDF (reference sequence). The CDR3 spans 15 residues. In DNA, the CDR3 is TGTGCCACCAGCCCCCGGAGGGAACCCCTCTATGGCTACACCTTC. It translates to CATSPRREPLYGYTF.

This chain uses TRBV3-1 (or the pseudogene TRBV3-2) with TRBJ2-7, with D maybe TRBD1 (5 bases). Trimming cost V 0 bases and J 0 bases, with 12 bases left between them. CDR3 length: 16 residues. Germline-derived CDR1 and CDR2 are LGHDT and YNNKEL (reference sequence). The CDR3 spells CASSQDWGSFSYEQYF. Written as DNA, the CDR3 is TGTGCCAGCAGCCAAGATTGGGGCAGCTTCTCCTACGAGCAGTACTTC.

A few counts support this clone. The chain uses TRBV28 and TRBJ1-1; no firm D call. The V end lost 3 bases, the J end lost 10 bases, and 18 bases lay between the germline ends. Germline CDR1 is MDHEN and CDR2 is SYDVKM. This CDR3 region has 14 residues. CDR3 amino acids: CASSLGRQSERAFF. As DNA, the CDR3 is TGTGCCAGCAGTTTGGGTAGGCAGAGCGAGAGAGCTTTCTTT. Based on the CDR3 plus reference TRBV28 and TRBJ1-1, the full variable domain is DVKVTQSSRYLVKRTGEKVFLECVQDMDHENMFWYRQDPGLGLRLIYFSYDVKMKEKGDIPEGYSVSREKKERFSLILESASTNQTSMYLCASSLGRQSERAFFGQGTRLTVV.

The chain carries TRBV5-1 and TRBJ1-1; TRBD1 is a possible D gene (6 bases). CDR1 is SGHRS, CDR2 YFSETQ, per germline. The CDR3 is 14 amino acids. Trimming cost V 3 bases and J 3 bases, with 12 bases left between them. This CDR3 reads CASSSEGGYTEAFF. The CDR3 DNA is TGCGCCAGCAGCTCCGAGGGGGGGTACACTGAAGCTTTCTTT.